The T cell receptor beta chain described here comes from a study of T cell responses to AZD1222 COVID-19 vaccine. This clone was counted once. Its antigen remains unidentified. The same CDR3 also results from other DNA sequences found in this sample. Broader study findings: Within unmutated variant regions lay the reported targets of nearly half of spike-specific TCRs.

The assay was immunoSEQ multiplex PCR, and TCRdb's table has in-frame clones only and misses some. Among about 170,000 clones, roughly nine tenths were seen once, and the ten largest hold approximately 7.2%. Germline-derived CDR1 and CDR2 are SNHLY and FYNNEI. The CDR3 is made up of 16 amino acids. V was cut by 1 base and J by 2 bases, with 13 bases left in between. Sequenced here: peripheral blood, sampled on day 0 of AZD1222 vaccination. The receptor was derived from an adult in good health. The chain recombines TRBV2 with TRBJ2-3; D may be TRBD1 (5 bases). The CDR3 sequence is CASSEGSGANTDTQYF. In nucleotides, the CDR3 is TGTGCCAGCAGTGAAGGAAGTGGGGCTAACACAGATACGCAGTATTTT.